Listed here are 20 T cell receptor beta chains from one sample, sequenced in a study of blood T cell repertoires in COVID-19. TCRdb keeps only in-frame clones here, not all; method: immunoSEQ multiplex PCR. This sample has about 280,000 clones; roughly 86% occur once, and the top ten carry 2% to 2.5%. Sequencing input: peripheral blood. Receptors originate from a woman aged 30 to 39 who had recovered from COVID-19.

The CDR3 protein is CASSITLAASTDTQYF. DNA of the CDR3: TGTGCCAGTAGTATCACGCTAGCGGCTAGCACAGATACGCAGTATTTT. The chain carries TRBV19 and TRBJ2-3, with 7 positions matching TRBD2. Trimming took 3 bases from V and 0 from J; bases not matched to a gene: 6. The CDR3 is made up of 16 amino acids. The germline V gene has CDR1 LNHDA and CDR2 SQIVND (reference sequence).

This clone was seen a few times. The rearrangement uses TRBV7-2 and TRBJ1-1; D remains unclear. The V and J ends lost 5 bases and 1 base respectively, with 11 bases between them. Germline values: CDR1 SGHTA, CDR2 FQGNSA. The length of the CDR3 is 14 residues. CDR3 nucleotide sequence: TGTGCCAGCAGCGGACTAAGGGCGAACACTGAAGCTTTCTTT. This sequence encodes CASSGLRANTEAFF.

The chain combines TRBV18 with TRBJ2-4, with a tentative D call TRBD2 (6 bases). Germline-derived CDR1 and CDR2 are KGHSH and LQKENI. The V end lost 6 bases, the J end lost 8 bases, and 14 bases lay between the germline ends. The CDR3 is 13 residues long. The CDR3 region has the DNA TGTGCCAGCTCGCGGGACTTTATGTACATTCAGTACTTC. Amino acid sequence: CASSRDFMYIQYF.

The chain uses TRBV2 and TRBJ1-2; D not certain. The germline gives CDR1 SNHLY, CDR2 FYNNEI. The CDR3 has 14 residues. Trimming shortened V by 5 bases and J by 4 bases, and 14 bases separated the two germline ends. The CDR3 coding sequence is TGTGCCAGCAGTCTGTTGACATTAGGCTATGGCTACACCTTC. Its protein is CASSLLTLGYGYTF.

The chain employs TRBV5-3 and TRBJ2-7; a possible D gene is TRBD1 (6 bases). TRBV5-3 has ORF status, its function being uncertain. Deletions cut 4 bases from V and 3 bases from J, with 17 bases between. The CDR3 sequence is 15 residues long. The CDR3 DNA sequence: TGTGCCAGAAGCAAAAATCCCGGGACAAGCTACGAGCAGTACTTC. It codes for CARSKNPGTSYEQYF.

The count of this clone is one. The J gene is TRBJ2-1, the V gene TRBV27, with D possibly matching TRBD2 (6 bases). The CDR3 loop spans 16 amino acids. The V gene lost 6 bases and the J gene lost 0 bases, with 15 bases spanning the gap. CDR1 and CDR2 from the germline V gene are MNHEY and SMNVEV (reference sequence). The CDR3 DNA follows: TGTGCCAGCAGCCCATCCGGGGGAAGCTCCTACAATGAGCAGTTCTTC. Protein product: CASSPSGGSSYNEQFF.

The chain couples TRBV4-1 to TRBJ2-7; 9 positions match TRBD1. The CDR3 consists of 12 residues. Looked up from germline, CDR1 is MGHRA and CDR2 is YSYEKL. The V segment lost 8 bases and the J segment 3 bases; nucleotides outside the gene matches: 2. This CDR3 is CASRGQGYEQYF. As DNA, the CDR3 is TGCGCCAGCCGGGGACAGGGCTACGAGCAGTACTTC.

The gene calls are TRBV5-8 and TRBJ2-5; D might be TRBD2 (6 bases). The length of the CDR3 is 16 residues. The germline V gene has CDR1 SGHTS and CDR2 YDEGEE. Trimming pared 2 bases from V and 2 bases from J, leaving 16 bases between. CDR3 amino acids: CASSFRRWGEQETQYF. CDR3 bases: TGTGCCAGCAGCTTCCGGAGGTGGGGGGAGCAAGAGACCCAGTACTTC. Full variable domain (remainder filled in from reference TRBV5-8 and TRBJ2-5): EAGVTQSPTHLIKTRGQQATLRCSPISGHTSVYWYQQALGLGLQFLLWYDEGEERNRGNFPPRFSGRQFPNYSSELNVNALELEDSALYLCASSFRRWGEQETQYFGPGTRLLVL.

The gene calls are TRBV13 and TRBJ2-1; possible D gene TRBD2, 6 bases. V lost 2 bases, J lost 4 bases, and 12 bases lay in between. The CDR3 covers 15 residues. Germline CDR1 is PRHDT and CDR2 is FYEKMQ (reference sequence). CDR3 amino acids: CASSLWAGRYNEQFF. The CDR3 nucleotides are TGTGCCAGCAGCTTATGGGCGGGGAGATACAATGAGCAGTTCTTC.

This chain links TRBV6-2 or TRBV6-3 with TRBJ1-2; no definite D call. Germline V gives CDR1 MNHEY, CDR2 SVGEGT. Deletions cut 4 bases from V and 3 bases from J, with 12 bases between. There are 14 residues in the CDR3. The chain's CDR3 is CASSSSWADYGYTF. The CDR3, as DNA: TGTGCCAGCAGTTCCTCGTGGGCCGACTATGGCTACACCTTC.

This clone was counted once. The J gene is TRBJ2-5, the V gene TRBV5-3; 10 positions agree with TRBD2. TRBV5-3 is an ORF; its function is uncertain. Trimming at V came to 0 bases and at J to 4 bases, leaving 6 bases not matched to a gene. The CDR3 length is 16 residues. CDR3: CARSLELAGDRETQYF. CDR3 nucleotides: TGTGCCAGAAGCTTGGAGCTAGCGGGAGATCGAGAGACCCAGTACTTC.

The DNA for the CDR3 is TGTGCCAGCAGCTGGACAGGGGGATACGGCTACACCTTC. Amino acid sequence: CASSWTGGYGYTF. The V call is TRBV7-9, the J call TRBJ1-2; 10 nucleotides agree with TRBD1. The CDR3 loop spans 13 amino acids. After removal of 4 bases from V and 8 bases from J, the junction contained 4 bases not matched to a gene. Germline values: CDR1 SEHNR, CDR2 FQNEAQ (reference sequence).

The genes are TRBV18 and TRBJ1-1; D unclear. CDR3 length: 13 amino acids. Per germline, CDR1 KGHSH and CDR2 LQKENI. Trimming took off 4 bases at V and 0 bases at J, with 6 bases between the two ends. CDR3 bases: TGTGCCAGCTCACAGCTGGTGAACACTGAAGCTTTCTTT. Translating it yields CASSQLVNTEAFF.

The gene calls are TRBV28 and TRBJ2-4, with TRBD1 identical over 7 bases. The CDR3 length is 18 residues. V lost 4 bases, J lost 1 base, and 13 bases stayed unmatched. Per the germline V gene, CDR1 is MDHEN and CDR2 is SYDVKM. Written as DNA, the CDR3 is TGTGCCAGCAGTTCCGCGACAGGGAAGGGGGATGCCAAAAACATTCAGTACTTC. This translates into CASSSATGKGDAKNIQYF.

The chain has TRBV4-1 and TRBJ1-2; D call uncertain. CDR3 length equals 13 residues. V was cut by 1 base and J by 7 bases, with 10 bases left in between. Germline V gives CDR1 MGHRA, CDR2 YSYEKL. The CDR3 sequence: CASSQVWEGGYTF. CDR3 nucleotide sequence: TGCGCCAGCAGCCAAGTGTGGGAGGGTGGCTACACCTTC.

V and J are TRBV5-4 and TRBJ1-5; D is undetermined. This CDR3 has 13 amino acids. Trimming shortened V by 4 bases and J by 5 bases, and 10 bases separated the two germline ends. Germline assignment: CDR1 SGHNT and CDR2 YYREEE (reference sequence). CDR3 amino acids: CASSTDRDQPQHF. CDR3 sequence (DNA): TGTGCCAGCAGCACTGATCGGGATCAGCCCCAGCATTTT.

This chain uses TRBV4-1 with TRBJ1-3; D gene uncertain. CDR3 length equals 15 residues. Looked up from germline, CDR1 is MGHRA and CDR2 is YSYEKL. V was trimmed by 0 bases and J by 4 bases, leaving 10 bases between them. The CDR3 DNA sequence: TGCGCCAGCAGCCAAGATTCGGGATCGGGAAACACCATATATTTT. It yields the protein CASSQDSGSGNTIYF.

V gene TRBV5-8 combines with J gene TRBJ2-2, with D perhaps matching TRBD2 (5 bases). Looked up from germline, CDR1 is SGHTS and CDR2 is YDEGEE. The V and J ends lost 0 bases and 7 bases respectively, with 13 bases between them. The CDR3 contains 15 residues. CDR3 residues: CASSLVSGMGGELFF. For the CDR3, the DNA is TGTGCCAGCAGCTTGGTCTCCGGGATGGGCGGGGAGCTGTTTTTT.

The CDR3 spells CASSLEASGKNIQYF. CDR3 bases: TGCGCCAGCAGCTTGGAGGCTAGCGGTAAAAACATTCAGTACTTC. V and J are TRBV5-1 and TRBJ2-4, with 7 positions matching TRBD2. This CDR3 contains 15 residues. Germline CDR1 is SGHRS and CDR2 is YFSETQ. Germline trimming cut 0 bases from V and 4 bases from J; bases unmatched to any gene: 4. Supplemented by reference TRBV5-1 and TRBJ2-4, the full variable domain reads KAGVTQTPRYLIKTRGQQVTLSCSPISGHRSVSWYQQTPGQGLQFLFEYFSETQRNKGNFPGRFSGRQFSNSRSEMNVSTLELGDSALYLCASSLEASGKNIQYFGAGTRLSVL.

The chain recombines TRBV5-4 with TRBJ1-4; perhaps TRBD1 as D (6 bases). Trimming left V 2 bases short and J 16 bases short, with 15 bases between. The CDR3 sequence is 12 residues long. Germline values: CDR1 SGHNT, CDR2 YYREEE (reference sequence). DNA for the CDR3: TGTGCCAGCAGCTTACAAGGGGGACCCCGGTTTTTT. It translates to CASSLQGGPRFF.